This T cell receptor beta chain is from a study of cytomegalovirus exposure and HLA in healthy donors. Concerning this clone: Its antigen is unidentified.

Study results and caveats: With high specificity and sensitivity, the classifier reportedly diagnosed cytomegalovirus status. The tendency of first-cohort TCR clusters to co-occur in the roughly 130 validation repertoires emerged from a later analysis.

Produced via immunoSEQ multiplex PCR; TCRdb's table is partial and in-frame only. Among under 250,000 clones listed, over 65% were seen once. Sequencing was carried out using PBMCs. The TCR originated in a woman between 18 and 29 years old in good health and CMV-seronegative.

This chain's CDR3 is CASSVGEGGEAFF. In DNA form, the CDR3 reads TGTGCCAGCAGCGTAGGAGAAGGTGGTGAAGCTTTCTTT. V gene TRBV9 combines with J gene TRBJ1-1; D is ambiguous. V was pared by 0 bases and J by 7 bases, with 10 bases between. Germline values: CDR1 SGDLS, CDR2 YYNGEE. CDR3 length: 13 residues.